A selection of T cell receptor beta chains follows, all from one sample in a study of shared clonotypes between healthy human individuals. Repertoires were generated with immunoSEQ multiplex PCR, while TCRdb's copy carries only in-frame clones and drops some. The table lists 2.5 million or so clones, roughly 92% of them singletons. The sample comprised naive CD4+ T cells sorted from blood. The receptors derive from a man aged 18 to 30 in good health. Both conserved end residues are part of each CDR3. The D gene is left open where the match is weak. The size field is filled for only some rows; it gives once, few, many or a size class.

V	size	D	J	CDR3	DNA
TRBV5-4	once	TRBD2	TRBJ2-2	CASSSGTTNTGELFF	TGTGCCAGCAGCTCCGGGACTACCAACACCGGGGAGCTGTTTTTT
TRBV7-2	-	-	TRBJ2-5	CASSLATPGVETQYF	TGTGCCAGCAGCTTGGCCACCCCCGGGGTGGAGACCCAGTACTTC
TRBV6-5	-	-	TRBJ2-7	CASSYSSTPPRVF	TGTGCCAGCAGTTACTCATCTACCCCCCCCCGGGTCTTC
TRBV7-2	-	-	TRBJ1-3	CASSETPSGNTIYF	TGTGCCAGCAGCGAGACCCCGAGTGGAAACACCATATATTTT
TRBV14	-	-	TRBJ2-2	CASSQNHNTGELFF	TGTGCCAGCAGCCAAAACCACAACACCGGGGAGCTGTTTTTT
TRBV7-9	-	-	TRBJ2-2	CASSLAGRGTGELFF	TGTGCCAGCAGCTTAGCGGGGCGCGGTACCGGGGAGCTGTTTTTT
TRBV30	few	TRBD2	TRBJ2-2	CAWRVAGNTGELFF	TGTGCCTGGAGAGTAGCGGGGAACACCGGGGAGCTGTTTTTT
TRBV30	-	-	TRBJ1-6	CAWSVQVNSPLHF	TGTGCCTGGAGTGTACAGGTTAATTCACCCCTCCACTTT
TRBV4-2	-	-	TRBJ1-4	CASSREWRGTNEKLFF	TGTGCCAGCAGCAGGGAGTGGCGGGGTACTAATGAAAAACTGTTTTTT
TRBV5-4	-	-	TRBJ2-7	CASSLWVVGSSDEQYF	TGTGCCAGCAGCTTGTGGGTGGTCGGGAGTAGCGACGAGCAGTACTTC
TRBV6-5	-	TRBD2	TRBJ2-1	CASSPRRELYNEQFF	TGTGCCAGCAGCCCCCGGCGGGAGCTTTACAATGAGCAGTTCTTC
TRBV10-3	-	-	TRBJ1-1	CAISEWEPVGNTEAFF	TGTGCCATCAGTGAGTGGGAGCCGGTGGGGAACACTGAAGCTTTCTTT
TRBV18	-	-	TRBJ2-5	CASSPITRETQYF	TGTGCCAGCTCACCGATAACGAGGGAGACCCAGTACTTC
TRBV30	-	-	TRBJ1-1	CAWSVLGGTEAFF	TGTGCCTGGAGTGTACTAGGGGGAACTGAAGCTTTCTTT
TRBV5-1	-	TRBD1	TRBJ2-7	CASSLGPGQVNEQYF	TGCGCCAGCAGCTTGGGACCGGGACAGGTCAACGAGCAGTACTTC
TRBV18	-	TRBD2	TRBJ2-2	CAAGGPNTGELFF	TGTGCGGCGGGGGGCCCGAACACCGGGGAGCTGTTTTTT
TRBV19	-	TRBD1	TRBJ1-5	CASSMGTGEAQPQHF	TGTGCCAGTAGTATGGGGACAGGGGAAGCTCAGCCCCAGCATTTT
TRBV30	-	-	TRBJ2-7	CAWGTVSYEQYF	TGTGCCTGGGGGACCGTCTCCTACGAGCAGTACTTC
TRBV11-2	-	TRBD1	TRBJ2-7	CASSSRATGVGYEQYF	TGTGCCAGCAGCTCCCGGGCGACAGGGGTGGGCTACGAGCAGTACTTC
TRBV4-1	-	TRBD1	TRBJ1-1	CASSPMGQGKIMNTEAFF	TGCGCCAGCAGCCCCATGGGACAGGGGAAAATCATGAACACTGAAGCTTTCTTT
TRBV30	-	-	TRBJ1-2	CAWSLLRASGYTF	TGTGCCTGGAGTCTTCTTAGGGCAAGTGGCTACACCTTC
TRBV11-3	once	-	TRBJ2-2	CASSLQGADTGELFF	TGTGCCAGCAGCTTACAGGGAGCGGACACCGGGGAGCTGTTTTTT
TRBV14	-	-	TRBJ2-7	CASSIRGGNSYEQYF	TGTGCCAGCAGCATTAGAGGAGGGAACTCCTACGAGCAGTACTTC
TRBV7-6	-	-	TRBJ2-5	CASSLGVGSRPETQYF	TGTGCCAGCAGCTTAGGGGTCGGGAGCCGCCCAGAGACCCAGTACTTC
TRBV5-1	once	TRBD1	TRBJ1-6	CASSRTGTGDMWNSPLHF	TGCGCCAGCAGCCGTACGGGGACAGGGGATATGTGGAATTCACCCCTCCACTTT
TRBV5-1	-	-	TRBJ2-2	CASSLDPSRGTGELFF	TGCGCCAGCAGCTTGGACCCGTCAAGGGGCACCGGGGAGCTGTTTTTT
TRBV25-1	-	-	TRBJ2-5	CASQAGPETQYF	TGTGCCTCTCAGGCGGGGCCAGAGACCCAGTACTTC
TRBV7-9	-	TRBD1	TRBJ2-1	CASSKGAAVAYNEQFF	TGTGCCAGCAGCAAGGGGGCAGCAGTAGCATACAATGAGCAGTTCTTC
TRBV5-1	-	TRBD1	TRBJ2-7	CASSNAGTATYEQYF	TGCGCCAGCAGCAATGCCGGGACAGCCACCTACGAGCAGTACTTC
TRBV7-9	-	TRBD2	TRBJ2-3	CASSLRGGSTDTQYF	TGTGCCAGCAGCTTACGGGGCGGGAGTACAGATACGCAGTATTTT
TRBV10-2	once	TRBD1	TRBJ2-7	CASSPGQPWEYF	TGCGCCAGCAGTCCGGGACAGCCTTGGGAGTACTTC
TRBV10-3	-	-	TRBJ2-7	CAISESGSSYEQYF	TGTGCCATCAGTGAGTCGGGGTCCTCCTACGAGCAGTACTTC
TRBV11-2	-	TRBD1	TRBJ1-2	CASSPLRVADRDF	TGTGCCAGCAGCCCGCTGCGAGTAGCGGACAGGGACTTC
TRBV30	-	-	TRBJ2-3	CAWSVQDTQYF	TGTGCCTGGAGTGTACAGGATACGCAGTATTTT
TRBV30	-	-	TRBJ2-7	CAWRDSNLEQYF	TGTGCCTGGAGGGACAGTAACCTCGAGCAGTACTTC
TRBV5-1	-	-	TRBJ1-2	CASSYAAGGYTF	TGCGCCAGCAGCTATGCAGCTGGGGGCTACACCTTC
TRBV5-1	-	-	TRBJ1-2	CASSLYRDYGYTF	TGCGCCAGCAGCTTGTACAGGGACTATGGCTACACCTTC
TRBV28	few	-	TRBJ1-2	CATRGLMRGYTF	TGTGCCACCCGGGGACTTATGCGGGGCTACACCTTC
TRBV6-5	-	-	TRBJ2-2	CASRTTRANTGELFF	TGTGCCAGCAGGACCACTCGAGCGAACACCGGGGAGCTGTTTTTT
TRBV10-1	-	TRBD2	TRBJ2-2	CASSESGTANTGELFF	TGCGCCAGCAGTGAGAGCGGGACGGCGAACACCGGGGAGCTGTTTTTT
TRBV28	-	TRBD1	TRBJ1-5	CASRSQKQGDNQPQHF	TGTGCCAGCAGATCCCAAAAACAGGGGGACAATCAGCCCCAGCATTTT